The 2 T cell receptor beta chains presented below share a single source sample, sequenced in a study of T cell responses to AZD1222 COVID-19 vaccine. Libraries were prepared by immunoSEQ multiplex PCR; TCRdb keeps only in-frame clonotypes and omits some of them. The sample holds about 56,000 clones, approximately 80% seen once. The sample in question was peripheral blood, obtained 28 days after the second AZD1222 dose. Receptors originate from an adult who received the AZD1222 COVID-19 vaccine.

This chain joins TRBV5-1 and TRBJ1-6, with D perhaps matching TRBD1 (6 bases). V gave up 2 bases and J gave up 9 bases, with 21 bases separating them. Germline CDR1 and CDR2: SGHRS and YFSETQ. The CDR3 spans 17 residues. CDR3 residues: CASSFTSGTTVGSPLHF. The CDR3 DNA reads TGCGCCAGCAGCTTTACGTCCGGGACAACGGTGGGTTCACCCCTCCACTTT. The entire variable domain, with the rest obtained from reference TRBV5-1 and TRBJ1-6, is as follows: KAGVTQTPRYLIKTRGQQVTLSCSPISGHRSVSWYQQTPGQGLQFLFEYFSETQRNKGNFPGRFSGRQFSNSRSEMNVSTLELGDSALYLCASSFTSGTTVGSPLHFGNGTRLTVT.

The chain joins TRBV29-1 to TRBJ2-5; 7 bases match TRBD1. The CDR3 covers 13 residues. Per germline, CDR1 SQVTM and CDR2 ANQGSEA. With 6 bases clipped from V and 2 bases from J, the junction kept 6 bases outside the gene matches. CDR3 nucleotides: TGCAGCGTGTGGGGACAGCAACAAGAGACCCAGTACTTC. Translation gives CSVWGQQQETQYF.